This T cell receptor beta chain emerged from a study of blood T cell repertoires in COVID-19. With 3 bases clipped from V and 5 bases from J, the junction kept 4 bases outside the gene matches. The germline CDR1 and CDR2 sequences are LNHDA and SQIVND (reference sequence). This CDR3 spans 16 amino acids. Original processing methods: Counts of nucleated cells, estimated from reference gene primer amplification, were obtained. Repertoires were generated with immunoSEQ multiplex PCR, while TCRdb's copy carries only in-frame clones and drops some. That table furnishes V, J and clone size, whereas the DNA furnished D and trimming. The table lists fewer than 150,000 clones, 75% to 90% of them singletons.

Sample: peripheral blood. This chain joins TRBV19 and TRBJ2-3, with 14 bases aligning to TRBD2. The source of this sequence is a human donor in a cohort sampled during active COVID-19. The CDR3 spells CASSMGLAGVGDTQYF. CDR3 in DNA: TGTGCCAGTAGTATGGGACTAGCGGGAGTAGGAGATACGCAGTATTTT.